The T cell receptor beta chain described here comes from a study of patients and donors after allogeneic stem cell transplantation. Germline CDR1 reads SGHTA; CDR2 reads FQGNSA. There are 14 residues in the CDR3. Trimming removed 4 bases at V and 2 bases at J, with 10 bases between. TCRdb processed the RT-PCR reads anew with MiXCR; each CDR3 protein has one entry. The table has about 110,000 distinct CDR3 sequences, 35% seen once. Input material: blood, either unsorted or a sorted T cell fraction (not recorded which). This chain uses TRBV7-2 with TRBJ2-3; no clear D. This receptor was identified in a human donor who was either an allogeneic HSCT recipient or a stem cell or donor lymphocyte infusion donor (not recorded which). It is not recorded whose cells these are; they may come from a transplant donor. The CDR3: CASSYRRNTDTQYF. CDR3 DNA sequence: TGTGCCAGCAGCTACCGGCGAAACACAGATACGCAGTATTTT. Full variable domain (rest looked up from reference TRBV7-2 and TRBJ2-3): GAGVSQSPSNKVTEKGKDVELRCDPISGHTALYWYRQSLGQGLEFLIYFQGNSAPDKSGLPSDRFSAERTGGSVSTLTIQRTQQEDSAVYLCASSYRRNTDTQYFGPGTRLTVL.